Each of the 26 T cell receptor beta chains below was sequenced from the same sample in a study of control samples from healthy donors and cancer patients. Assay used: immunoSEQ multiplex PCR; TCRdb lists only in-frame clones, some missing. This table holds about 69,000 clones, around nine tenths found once. Material for sequencing was PBMCs. The receptor source for this set is a man in his sixties with colorectal cancer.

The chain links TRBV5-1 to TRBJ2-1, with 9 bases matching TRBD2. Losses at the gene ends were 0 bases for V and 7 bases for J; bases not matched to a gene: 8. This CDR3 region has 16 residues. Germline CDR1 reads SGHRS; CDR2 reads YFSETQ. In DNA form, the CDR3 reads TGCGCCAGCAGCTTGGGCGGGGGGGCCTTTATTAATGAGCAGTTCTTC. Amino acids: CASSLGGGAFINEQFF. Full variable domain (outside the CDR3, taken from reference TRBV5-1 and TRBJ2-1): KAGVTQTPRYLIKTRGQQVTLSCSPISGHRSVSWYQQTPGQGLQFLFEYFSETQRNKGNFPGRFSGRQFSNSRSEMNVSTLELGDSALYLCASSLGGGAFINEQFFGPGTRLTVL.

As DNA, the CDR3 is TGTGCCGCCCCAGGGAGGGCTAGCTCCTACGAGCAGTACTTC. Protein product: CAAPGRASSYEQYF. The rearrangement uses TRBV2 and TRBJ2-7; 7 nucleotides agree with TRBD2. Germline values: CDR1 SNHLY, CDR2 FYNNEI. CDR3 length equals 14 residues. Unmatched junction bases numbered 10, after V lost 11 bases and J lost 0 bases. Combining the CDR3 with reference TRBV2 and TRBJ2-7 gives the whole variable domain EPEVTQTPSHQVTQMGQEVILRCVPISNHLYFYWYRQILGQKVEFLVSFYNNEISEKSEIFDDQFSVERPDGSNFTLKIRSTKLEDSAMYFCAAPGRASSYEQYFGPGTRLTVT.

The V gene is TRBV7-9, the J gene TRBJ1-4, with D tentatively TRBD1 (6 bases). V lost 4 bases, J lost 8 bases, and 14 bases lay in between. This CDR3 spans 14 amino acids. Germline V gives CDR1 SEHNR, CDR2 FQNEAQ (reference sequence). CDR3 protein: CASSSTGSGEKLFF. As DNA, the CDR3 is TGTGCCAGCAGCTCAACAGGGTCTGGGGAAAAACTGTTTTTT. The complete variable domain, with remaining parts taken from reference TRBV7-9 and TRBJ1-4, reads DTGVSQNPRHKITKRGQNVTFRCDPISEHNRLYWYRQTLGQGPEFLTYFQNEAQLEKSRLLSDRFSAERPKGSFSTLEIQRTEQGDSAMYLCASSSTGSGEKLFFGSGTQLSVL.

The V call is TRBV5-1, the J call TRBJ2-3; 9 positions match TRBD2. This CDR3 is built from 14 residues. Germline loops: CDR1 SGHRS, CDR2 YFSETQ. The junction had 6 bases not matched to a gene; V was cut back by 5 bases and J by 5 bases. The DNA for the CDR3 is TGCGCCAGCAGAGGCGGGGGGGCTGGAGATACGCAGTATTTT. Translated: CASRGGGAGDTQYF.

The chain has TRBV5-5 and TRBJ2-7; D is ambiguous. Germline V lookup: CDR1 SGHKS, CDR2 YYEKEE (reference sequence). The CDR3 contains 13 residues. The CDR3 region has the DNA TGTTCGTCGGGCAGCCAATCCCACTACGAGCAGTACTTC. Protein product: CSSGSQSHYEQYF.

DNA of the CDR3: TGCGCCAGCAGCTTGGTCCCTAGCGGGAAAGGCTACGAGCAGTACTTC. As protein: CASSLVPSGKGYEQYF. The rearrangement links TRBV5-1 to TRBJ2-7; 9 bases map to TRBD2. V shed 0 bases and J 3 bases; nucleotides not matched to a gene: 7. The germline V gene encodes CDR1 SGHRS and CDR2 YFSETQ. There are 16 residues in the CDR3. The variable domain in full, with the rest retrieved from reference TRBV5-1 and TRBJ2-7, is KAGVTQTPRYLIKTRGQQVTLSCSPISGHRSVSWYQQTPGQGLQFLFEYFSETQRNKGNFPGRFSGRQFSNSRSEMNVSTLELGDSALYLCASSLVPSGKGYEQYFGPGTRLTVT.

This clone was counted once. The rearrangement uses TRBV4-1 and TRBJ1-1, with TRBD1 as a possible D gene (5 bases). CDR3 length equals 14 residues. The V gene lost 4 bases and the J gene lost 3 bases, with 12 bases spanning the gap. Germline V gene lookup returns CDR1 MGHRA and CDR2 YSYEKL. The CDR3 region is CASSRSQGYTEAFF. CDR3 DNA sequence: TGCGCCAGCAGCCGATCCCAGGGTTACACTGAAGCTTTCTTT.

The chain recombines TRBV11-3 with TRBJ2-2; 7 nucleotides line up with TRBD2. The CDR3 has 17 residues. Germline V gene sequence: CDR1 SGHNT, CDR2 YENEEA. V lost 5 bases and J lost 0; bases outside the gene matches: 9. This CDR3 is CASSTGRGRANTGELFF. The CDR3 DNA is TGTGCCAGCAGCACGGGGAGGGGCCGGGCGAACACCGGGGAGCTGTTTTTT.

J is TRBJ2-5 and V is TRBV11-1; TRBD1 or TRBD2 may be the D gene (6 bases each). Per the germline V gene, CDR1 is SGHAT and CDR2 is FQDESV (reference sequence). The CDR3 totals 14 residues. V was clipped by 9 bases and J by 0 bases, with 14 bases between them. In DNA, the CDR3 is TGTGCCAGTAGTAGGGGGGACAACCAAGAGACCCAGTACTTC. This codes for CASSRGDNQETQYF.

The chain employs TRBV5-1 and TRBJ2-5; D is perhaps TRBD2 (6 bases). The CDR3 has 13 amino acids. Trimming left V 5 bases short and J 1 base short, with 9 bases between. Germline V CDR1 and CDR2: SGHRS, YFSETQ. CDR3 residues: CASRVAVQETQYF. The CDR3 DNA is TGCGCCAGCAGGGTAGCGGTCCAAGAGACCCAGTACTTC. The variable domain in full, with the rest retrieved from reference TRBV5-1 and TRBJ2-5, is KAGVTQTPRYLIKTRGQQVTLSCSPISGHRSVSWYQQTPGQGLQFLFEYFSETQRNKGNFPGRFSGRQFSNSRSEMNVSTLELGDSALYLCASRVAVQETQYFGPGTRLLVL.

The rearrangement uses TRBV25-1 and TRBJ2-3; D may be TRBD2 (6 bases). Germline V lookup: CDR1 MGHDK, CDR2 SYGVNS. V was cut by 7 bases and J by 6 bases, with 17 bases left in between. This CDR3 region has 14 residues. CDR3 coding DNA: TGTGCCAGCACCCAAGGATGGGGACTGGATACGCAGTATTTT. Amino acids: CASTQGWGLDTQYF. Based on the CDR3 plus reference TRBV25-1 and TRBJ2-3, the full variable domain is EADIYQTPRYLVIGTGKKITLECSQTMGHDKMYWYQQDPGMELHLIHYSYGVNSTEKGDLSSESTVSRIRTEHFPLTLESARPSHTSQYLCASTQGWGLDTQYFGPGTRLTVL.

The rearrangement links TRBV10-3 to TRBJ2-7, with D possibly TRBD2 on 5 matching bases. Germline-derived CDR1 and CDR2 are ENHRY and SYGVKD. V was clipped by 3 bases and J by 5 bases, with 8 bases between them. This CDR3 has 12 residues. The DNA for the CDR3 is TGTGCCATCAGTGATCAGGAGGACGAGCAGTACTTC. It is translated as CAISDQEDEQYF.

The rearrangement joins TRBV5-4 to TRBJ1-2; unclear D gene. The length of the CDR3 is 15 residues. V lost 4 bases, J lost 0 bases, and 13 bases lay in between. The germline gives CDR1 SGHNT, CDR2 YYREEE (reference sequence). The DNA for the CDR3 is TGTGCCAGCAGCCCCTTGCCTGCGGCTAACTATGGCTACACCTTC. Translated: CASSPLPAANYGYTF.

The V gene is TRBV18, the J gene TRBJ1-2, with D maybe TRBD1 (6 bases). Germline lookup yields CDR1 KGHSH and CDR2 LQKENI. The CDR3 covers 15 residues. V shed 2 bases and J shed 4 bases, with 14 bases lying between them. The CDR3: CASSPNRDVGYGYTF. As DNA, the CDR3 is TGTGCCAGCTCACCAAACAGGGACGTTGGCTATGGCTACACCTTC.

The J gene is TRBJ2-6, the V gene TRBV2; D ambiguous. Trimming cost V 2 bases and J 1 base, with 3 bases left between them. The germline V gene encodes CDR1 SNHLY and CDR2 FYNNEI. The CDR3 contains 14 residues. This CDR3 reads CASSERSGANVLTF. The CDR3 bases are TGTGCCAGCAGTGAAAGATCTGGGGCCAACGTCCTGACTTTC. Full variable domain (outside the CDR3, taken from reference TRBV2 and TRBJ2-6): EPEVTQTPSHQVTQMGQEVILRCVPISNHLYFYWYRQILGQKVEFLVSFYNNEISEKSEIFDDQFSVERPDGSNFTLKIRSTKLEDSAMYFCASSERSGANVLTFGAGSRLTVL.

The chain links TRBV30 to TRBJ2-5; 7 positions agree with TRBD2. After removal of 2 bases from V and 3 bases from J, the junction contained 9 bases not matched to a gene. CDR1 GTSNPN and CDR2 SVGIG come from the germline V gene (reference sequence). The CDR3 runs 15 residues. The CDR3 nucleotides read TGTGCCTGGAGTTTCCGACAAGGGACTAAAGAGACCCAGTACTTC. It yields the protein CAWSFRQGTKETQYF.

J is TRBJ2-7 and V is TRBV6-2 or TRBV6-3; D is unclear. CDR1 is MNHEY, CDR2 SVGEGT, per germline. This CDR3 has 14 amino acids. V was trimmed by 3 bases and J by 3 bases, leaving 12 bases between them. The CDR3 nucleotides are TGTGCCAGCAGTTATTCTGGGTTCCACTACGAGCAGTACTTC. Its protein is CASSYSGFHYEQYF.

V is TRBV5-6 and J is TRBJ2-7; weak D call: TRBD2 (7 bases). Looked up from germline, CDR1 is SGHDT and CDR2 is YYEEEE. This CDR3 comprises 15 residues. Trimming left V 5 bases short and J 5 bases short, with 20 bases between. Here the CDR3 DNA reads TGTGCCAGCAGTCCCCGGACTAGGGGGGACCACGAGCAGTACTTC. Amino acids: CASSPRTRGDHEQYF.

The chain couples TRBV4-3 to TRBJ2-5; D not resolved. The CDR3 is 15 residues long. Germline-derived CDR1 and CDR2 are LGHNA and YSLEER. Trimming cost V 4 bases and J 2 bases, with 14 bases left between them. The CDR3 sequence: CASSPTGRAQETQYF. The CDR3 DNA follows: TGCGCCAGCAGCCCGACCGGACGGGCACAAGAGACCCAGTACTTC.

There are a few counts of this clone. The chain employs TRBV7-2 and TRBJ1-6; D is ambiguous. The CDR3 length is 19 residues. CDR1 SGHTA and CDR2 FQGNSA come from the germline V gene. With 5 bases removed from V and 0 bases from J, the gap between germline ends came to 20 bases. This chain's CDR3 is CASSPQPGRLSSYNSPLHF. In DNA form, the CDR3 reads TGTGCCAGCAGCCCCCAGCCTGGGAGGCTGAGCTCCTATAATTCACCCCTCCACTTT.

The chain uses TRBV10-1 and TRBJ2-2, with D possibly being TRBD1 (5 bases). Germline CDR1 WNHNN, CDR2 SYGVQD (reference sequence). CDR3 length equals 14 residues. Trimming cost V 6 bases and J 0 bases, with 8 bases left between them. CDR3: CASSGHPNTGELFF. Written as DNA, the CDR3 is TGCGCCAGCAGCGGACACCCGAACACCGGGGAGCTGTTTTTT.

The gene calls are TRBV21-1 and TRBJ2-7; TRBD1 is the table's D call and was not checked against the DNA. TRBV21-1 corresponds to a pseudogene. The CDR3 has 15 amino acids. This chain's CDR3 is CASSPNGTGAYEQYF. CDR3 nucleotides: TGTGCCAGCAGCCCAAATGGGACAGGGGCGTACGAGCAGTACTTC.

The J gene is TRBJ2-5, the V gene TRBV24-1; no clear D. Germline CDR1 KGHDR, CDR2 SFDVKD. The germline V and J ends were trimmed by 2 bases and 4 bases, with 7 bases remaining between them. This CDR3 spans 13 amino acids. The CDR3 DNA sequence: TGTGCCACCAGTGATTCTGGGGTAGAGACCCAGTACTTC. Its translation is CATSDSGVETQYF.

This chain connects TRBV25-1 to TRBJ2-2; tentatively, D is TRBD1 (6 bases). This CDR3 has 17 amino acids. CDR1 and CDR2 (germline): MGHDK, SYGVNS. With 1 base removed from V and 1 base from J, the gap between germline ends came to 13 bases. The CDR3 nucleotides are TGTGCCAGCAGTGAATCAGTTAAGACAGGGAACACCGGGGAGCTGTTTTTT. The encoded protein is CASSESVKTGNTGELFF.

The chain has TRBV11-2 and TRBJ2-5; TRBD2 agrees at 16 bases. Unmatched junction bases numbered 9, after V lost 3 bases and J lost 5 bases. CDR1 is SGHAT and CDR2 is FQNNGV in the germline V gene. The CDR3 sequence is 18 residues long. CDR3 nucleotide sequence: TGTGCCAGCAGCTTGGGACTAGCGGGGGGGCTGGCTGTGGAGACCCAGTACTTC. Translated: CASSLGLAGGLAVETQYF.

The chain is built from TRBV15 and TRBJ2-5; either TRBD1 or TRBD2 may fit D (6 bases each). This CDR3 region has 16 residues. Trimming pared 0 bases from V and 4 bases from J, leaving 15 bases between. Germline V gene sequence: CDR1 LNHNV, CDR2 YYDKDF (reference sequence). CDR3 in DNA: TGTGCCACCAGCAGAGATATGGGGGGCGCGGGAGAGACCCAGTACTTC. Amino acid sequence: CATSRDMGGAGETQYF.